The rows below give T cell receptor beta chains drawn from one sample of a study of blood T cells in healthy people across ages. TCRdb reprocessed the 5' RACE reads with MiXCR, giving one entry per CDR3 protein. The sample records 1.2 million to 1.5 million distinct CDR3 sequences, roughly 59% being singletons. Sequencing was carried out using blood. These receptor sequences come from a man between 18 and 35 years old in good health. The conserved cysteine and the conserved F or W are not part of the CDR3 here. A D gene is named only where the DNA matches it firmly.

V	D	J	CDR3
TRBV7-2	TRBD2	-	ASSLRFHGLAGAIDEQY
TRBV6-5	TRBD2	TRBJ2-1	ASSPLAGDKNEQF
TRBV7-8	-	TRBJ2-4	ASSVGGGNQY
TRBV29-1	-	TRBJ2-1	SPGAGYNEQF
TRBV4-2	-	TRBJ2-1	ASSQASRAGLQGQF
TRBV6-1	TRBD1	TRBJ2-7	ASLGSGTASYEQY
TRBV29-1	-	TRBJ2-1	SVGRVTHNEQF
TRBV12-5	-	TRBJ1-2	ASGLDLVGGANYGYT
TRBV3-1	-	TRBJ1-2	ASSQVDSLWGDGYT
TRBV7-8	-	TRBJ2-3	ASSDRRTGDTQY
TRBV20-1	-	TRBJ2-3	SARLVLGGTDTQY
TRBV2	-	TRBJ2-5	ASSSSSYWETQY
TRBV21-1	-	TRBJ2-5	ASSKVMEGAGTQY
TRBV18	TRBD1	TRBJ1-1	ASSGQGNEAF
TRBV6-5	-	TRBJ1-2	ASSYRDSAYGYT
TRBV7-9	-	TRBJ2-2	AYDTTPTARELF
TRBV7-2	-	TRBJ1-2	ASSLVQGPNYGYT
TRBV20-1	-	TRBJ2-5	SAREKKVQY
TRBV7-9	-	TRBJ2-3	ASSFPITDTQY
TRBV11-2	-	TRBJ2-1	ASSSEVGLLLSYNEQF
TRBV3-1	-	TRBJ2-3	ASSPLSVGGTDTQY
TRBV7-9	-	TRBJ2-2	ASSSTSVGELF
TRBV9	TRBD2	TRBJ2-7	ASGNSGATYEQY
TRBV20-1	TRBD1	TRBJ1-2	SARQGVLGGNYGYT
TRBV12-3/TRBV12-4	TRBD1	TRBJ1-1	ASSPRTGWAEAF
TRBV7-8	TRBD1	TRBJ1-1	ASSPGTGSDTEAF
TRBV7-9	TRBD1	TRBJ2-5	ASSSPADREETQY
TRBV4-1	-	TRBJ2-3	ASSPSGFQKDTQY
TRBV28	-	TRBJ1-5	ASSSAEGTLGEYSNQPQH
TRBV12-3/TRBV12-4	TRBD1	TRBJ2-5	ASWGMGQSQEIQY
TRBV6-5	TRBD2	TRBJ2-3	ASSPSPGGSADTQY
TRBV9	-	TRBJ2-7	ASSVQLAPRVEQY
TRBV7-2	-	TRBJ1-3	ASSWDMSSGNTIY
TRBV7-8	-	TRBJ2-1	ASSLINGHHYNEQF
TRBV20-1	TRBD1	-	SAASGQGVGETQY